The 20 T cell receptor beta chains given below trace back to one sample, sequenced in a study of T cell responses to AZD1222 COVID-19 vaccine. Assay: immunoSEQ multiplex PCR; the TCRdb copy retains only in-frame clones and omits some. Counted here are about 76,000 clones, around three quarters occurring once; the ten biggest clones make up about 26%. This material consisted of peripheral blood, taken 28 days after the second dose of the MenACWY control vaccine. The origin of the receptors is an adult who received the MenACWY meningococcal vaccine as a control.

In this sample, this clone turned up a few times. The V gene is TRBV5-1, the J gene TRBJ1-4, with D possibly being TRBD1 (5 bases). CDR1 and CDR2 (germline): SGHRS, YFSETQ. The CDR3 totals 14 residues. Trimming pared 3 bases from V and 5 bases from J, leaving 11 bases between. CDR3: CASSSGTGNEKLFF. The DNA for the CDR3 is TGCGCCAGCAGCTCAGGGACCGGGAATGAAAAACTGTTTTTT. Full variable domain (missing parts from reference TRBV5-1 and TRBJ1-4): KAGVTQTPRYLIKTRGQQVTLSCSPISGHRSVSWYQQTPGQGLQFLFEYFSETQRNKGNFPGRFSGRQFSNSRSEMNVSTLELGDSALYLCASSSGTGNEKLFFGSGTQLSVL.

CDR3 nucleotide sequence: TGTGCCAGTAGTAGCGGGTTACGCACAGATACGCAGTATTTT. It codes for CASSSGLRTDTQYF. This chain connects TRBV19 to TRBJ2-3, with D possibly being TRBD2 (5 bases). V was pared by 4 bases and J by 1 base, with 9 bases between. There are 14 residues in the CDR3. The germline gives CDR1 LNHDA, CDR2 SQIVND (reference sequence).

The chain is built from TRBV3-1 (or the pseudogene TRBV3-2) and TRBJ2-3; possible D gene TRBD1, 6 bases. Germline CDR1 reads LGHDT; CDR2 reads YNNKEL (reference sequence). V was trimmed by 4 bases and J by 0 bases, leaving 11 bases between them. The CDR3 runs to 15 residues. The CDR3 loop is CASSRDGTSTDTQYF. CDR3 nucleotide sequence: TGTGCCAGCAGCCGCGACGGGACAAGCACAGATACGCAGTATTTT.

This clone occurred a few times. CDR3: CASSLVADRAYEQYF. The CDR3 nucleotides read TGTGCCAGCAGCTTAGTGGCAGACAGGGCCTACGAGCAGTACTTC. The chain recombines TRBV7-2 with TRBJ2-7; 7 positions agree with TRBD1. The germline CDR1 and CDR2 sequences are SGHTA and FQGNSA. The CDR3 consists of 15 residues. V gave up 1 base and J gave up 2 bases; unmatched junction bases: 5. The full variable domain, in which reference TRBV7-2 and TRBJ2-7 provide the parts outside the CDR3, is GAGVSQSPSNKVTEKGKDVELRCDPISGHTALYWYRQSLGQGLEFLIYFQGNSAPDKSGLPSDRFSAERTGGSVSTLTIQRTQQEDSAVYLCASSLVADRAYEQYFGPGTRLTVT.

The gene calls are TRBV25-1 and TRBJ2-2; D possibly uses TRBD1 or TRBD2 (6 bases each). In germline, CDR1 is MGHDK, CDR2 SYGVNS. The ends were cut back, 4 bases at V and 7 bases at J, with 13 bases in the middle. The CDR3 has 14 amino acids. The CDR3 nucleotides read TGTGCCAGCAGTGGCCCGGGGGCAGGCGGGGAGCTGTTTTTT. Amino acids: CASSGPGAGGELFF.

The V and J genes are TRBV6-1 and TRBJ2-1; D gene ambiguous. This CDR3 comprises 14 residues. V dropped 2 bases and J dropped 3 bases, with 8 bases sitting between them. Germline CDR1 MNHNS, CDR2 SASEGT. CDR3 loop: CASSELGNYNEQFF. The CDR3 nucleotides are TGTGCCAGCAGTGAACTGGGCAACTACAATGAGCAGTTCTTC.

The J gene is TRBJ2-7, the V gene TRBV2; D is undetermined. The CDR3 covers 12 residues. The germline V gene has CDR1 SNHLY and CDR2 FYNNEI. V was trimmed by 4 bases and J by 6 bases, leaving 10 bases between them. CDR3 sequence: CASSAVGFEQYF. CDR3 nucleotides: TGTGCCAGCAGTGCGGTAGGGTTCGAGCAGTACTTC.

The rearrangement joins TRBV28 to TRBJ1-1; no clear D gene. CDR1 and CDR2 from the germline V gene are MDHEN and SYDVKM. V was pared by 5 bases and J by 0 bases, with 7 bases between. The CDR3 has 13 residues. The DNA of the CDR3 is TGTGCCAGCAGTAGGGTGATGAACACTGAAGCTTTCTTT. This translates into CASSRVMNTEAFF.

V usage is TRBV7-2 and J usage is TRBJ2-5; the match to TRBD1 covers 10 bases. The J segment lost 2 bases and the V segment lost 6 bases, leaving 6 bases of the junction unmatched. The germline CDR1 and CDR2 sequences are SGHTA and FQGNSA. The length of the CDR3 is 15 residues. The CDR3 nucleotides read TGTGCCAGCAGGCGGGACAGGGGACTTCAAGAGACCCAGTACTTC. The encoded protein is CASRRDRGLQETQYF.

The genes are TRBV27 and TRBJ2-7, with D possibly being TRBD2 (5 bases). The length of the CDR3 is 13 residues. V lost 11 bases and J lost 3, with 17 bases in between. CDR1 is MNHEY, CDR2 SMNVEV, per germline (reference sequence). The CDR3 DNA is TGTGCCGGACTCTTGAAACTCCTCTACGAGCAGTACTTC. This gives the protein CAGLLKLLYEQYF.

The gene calls are TRBV3-1 (or the pseudogene TRBV3-2) and TRBJ1-5, with 9 bases lining up with TRBD1. Germline loops: CDR1 LGHDT, CDR2 YNNKEL (reference sequence). J gave up 3 bases and V 4 bases, and 7 bases lay outside the gene matches. The CDR3 runs 16 residues. The CDR3 sequence is CASSPSGTGFNQPQHF. CDR3 DNA: TGTGCCAGCAGCCCGTCTGGGACAGGGTTCAATCAGCCCCAGCATTTT.

The V and J genes are TRBV2 and TRBJ1-5; a weak D match, TRBD1 (6 bases). CDR1 is SNHLY and CDR2 is FYNNEI in the germline V gene. The V end was cut by 5 bases, the J end by 3 bases, with 11 bases between. The CDR3 contains 14 residues. CDR3 loop: CASSKDSINQPQHF. CDR3 sequence (DNA): TGTGCCAGCAGTAAGGACAGTATCAATCAGCCCCAGCATTTT.

The chain has TRBV5-4 and TRBJ1-6; D unclear. V lost 4 bases, J lost 5 bases, and 7 bases lay in between. CDR1 and CDR2 (germline): SGHNT, YYREEE (reference sequence). This CDR3 has 13 residues. CDR3 coding DNA: TGTGCCAGCAGCACGACCCATAATTCACCCCTCCACTTT. It yields the protein CASSTTHNSPLHF. The full variable domain, with the rest looked up from reference TRBV5-4 and TRBJ1-6, is ETGVTQSPTHLIKTRGQQVTLRCSSQSGHNTVSWYQQALGQGPQFIFQYYREEENGRGNFPPRFSGLQFPNYSSELNVNALELDDSALYLCASSTTHNSPLHFGNGTRLTVT.

Here the CDR3 reads CASSLREDGTDTQYF. The CDR3 DNA is TGCGCCAGCAGCTTGAGGGAAGATGGGACAGATACGCAGTATTTT. The V gene is TRBV5-1, the J gene TRBJ2-3, with D uncertain. CDR3 length equals 15 residues. Germline CDR1 SGHRS, CDR2 YFSETQ. V lost 1 base to trimming and J lost 3 bases, with 12 bases between them. The whole variable domain, filled in from reference TRBV5-1 and TRBJ2-3, reads KAGVTQTPRYLIKTRGQQVTLSCSPISGHRSVSWYQQTPGQGLQFLFEYFSETQRNKGNFPGRFSGRQFSNSRSEMNVSTLELGDSALYLCASSLREDGTDTQYFGPGTRLTVL.

This chain links TRBV19 with TRBJ1-1; D is ambiguous. The V gene lost 7 bases and the J gene lost 3 bases, with 9 bases spanning the gap. Per the germline V gene, CDR1 is LNHDA and CDR2 is SQIVND (reference sequence). This CDR3 has 12 amino acids. The CDR3 DNA follows: TGTGCCAGTAAGGACGGTTACACTGAAGCTTTCTTT. It encodes CASKDGYTEAFF.

CDR3: CASSAGTSGTQETQYF. CDR3 coding DNA: TGTGCCAGTAGTGCCGGGACTAGCGGGACTCAAGAGACCCAGTACTTC. This rearrangement joins TRBV19 to TRBJ2-5; TRBD2 matches 13 bases. CDR1 and CDR2 from the germline V gene are LNHDA and SQIVND (reference sequence). The V gene end was trimmed by 5 bases and the J gene end by 2 bases; junction bases not matched to a gene: 5. The CDR3 spans 16 residues.

The genes are TRBV3-1 (or the pseudogene TRBV3-2) and TRBJ1-6, with D unresolved. CDR3 length equals 14 residues. Germline V lookup: CDR1 LGHDT, CDR2 YNNKEL (reference sequence). V lost 4 bases, J lost 10 bases, and 14 bases lay in between. CDR3 region: CASSPRGFESPLHF. The CDR3 DNA reads TGTGCCAGCAGCCCCCGCGGATTTGAATCACCCCTCCACTTT.

The chain recombines TRBV20-1 with TRBJ1-5, with D uncertain. The CDR3 totals 16 residues. With 3 bases removed from V and 0 bases from J, the gap between germline ends came to 15 bases. Looked up from germline, CDR1 is DFQATT and CDR2 is SNEGSKA (reference sequence). The CDR3 loop is CSASSLEAISNQPQHF. CDR3 DNA: TGCAGTGCTAGTTCCCTGGAGGCAATTAGCAATCAGCCCCAGCATTTT.

The chain carries TRBV3-1 (or the pseudogene TRBV3-2) and TRBJ2-1; D assignment may be TRBD1 or TRBD2 (5 bases each). Trimming removed 0 bases at V and 6 bases at J, with 15 bases between. Germline CDR1 and CDR2: LGHDT and YNNKEL (reference sequence). The CDR3 is 16 amino acids. CDR3 coding DNA: TGTGCCAGCAGCCAAGAGTTGGGGGTCGTGGGCAATGAGCAGTTCTTC. Translation gives CASSQELGVVGNEQFF.

This clone was found once. The chain combines TRBV10-2 with TRBJ1-1, with 7 bases fitting TRBD1. V lost 7 bases and J lost 4; bases outside the gene matches: 6. Germline CDR1 WSHSY, CDR2 SAAADI. This CDR3 comprises 13 residues. CDR3: CASKEGGITEAFF. The CDR3 DNA sequence: TGCGCCAGCAAGGAAGGGGGCATCACTGAAGCTTTCTTT.